The 18 T cell receptor beta chains in this list originate from one sample, sequenced in a study of T cells in Graves' hyperthyroidism and ophthalmopathy. The CDR3 regions of TCR beta were amplified from RNA transcripts. First-round RT-PCR with HTBI primers amplified the TCR CDR3 region. TCRdb itself ran the multiplex PCR reads through MiXCR, one entry per CDR3 protein. The sample carries approximately 350,000 distinct CDR3 sequences, approximately 14% recorded once. The sample consisted of blood. The receptor source for this set is a woman in her sixties with Graves' ophthalmopathy.

This clonotype was seen only a few times. The chain combines TRBV24-1 with TRBJ2-2; D is uncertain. V shed 12 bases and J shed 4 bases, with 14 bases lying between them. Germline-derived CDR1 and CDR2 are KGHDR and SFDVKD. The CDR3 contains 13 residues. CDR3 in DNA: TGTGCCTCCCAACCGCGGCCCACCGGGGAGCTGTTTTTT. Its translation: CASQPRPTGELFF.

This clonotype was seen at least ten times. The CDR3 here is CASSPIAGVTGELFF. Here the CDR3 DNA reads TGTGCCAGCAGCCCTATAGCGGGAGTCACCGGGGAGCTGTTTTTT. This sequence joins TRBV11-2 and TRBJ2-2; 9 positions match TRBD2. This CDR3 has 15 amino acids. CDR1 and CDR2 from the germline V gene are SGHAT and FQNNGV. The J segment lost 4 bases and the V segment lost 5 bases, leaving 5 bases of the junction unmatched.

This clonotype turned up a few times. The genes are TRBV20-1 and TRBJ2-3; 10 bases fit TRBD1. There are 13 residues in the CDR3. The trim removed 7 bases at V and 3 bases at J, leaving 4 bases unmatched. CDR1 and CDR2 from the germline V gene are DFQATT and SNEGSKA (reference sequence). As DNA, the CDR3 is TGCAGTGTTACGGGACAGGGGACAGATACGCAGTATTTT. It yields the protein CSVTGQGTDTQYF.

This clonotype was seen at least ten times. This chain uses TRBV20-1 with TRBJ2-7; 11 bases match TRBD1. Germline-derived CDR1 and CDR2 are DFQATT and SNEGSKA (reference sequence). The CDR3 spans 14 residues. The junction had 4 bases not matched to a gene; V was cut back by 1 base and J by 5 bases. The CDR3 nucleotides are TGCAGTGCTAGAGGGGGACAGGGGGTCAACGAGCAGTACTTC. This codes for CSARGGQGVNEQYF.

V usage is TRBV6-5 and J usage is TRBJ1-1, with a possible D match to TRBD1 (6 bases). The CDR3 loop spans 15 amino acids. CDR1 is MNHEY, CDR2 SVGAGI, per germline. V was shortened by 3 bases and J by 3 bases, with 14 bases between the two germline ends. CDR3 region: CASSYRAGVHTEAFF. In DNA form, the CDR3 reads TGTGCCAGCAGTTATCGGGCAGGGGTCCACACTGAAGCTTTCTTT.

There are a few counts of this clonotype. A much larger clonotype is one base distant, so this may be a read error. The CDR3 carries no conserved terminal phenylalanine or tryptophan, so it likely arises from a read error. The J gene is TRBJ1-2, the V gene TRBV27, with 7 bases that match TRBD1. Trimming removed 5 bases from V and 2 bases from J; junction bases left unmatched: 5. The CDR3 has 14 amino acids. Looked up from germline, CDR1 is MNHEY and CDR2 is SMNVEV (reference sequence). The CDR3 region has the DNA TGTGCCAGCAGTCCATTGACAGGGAACTATGGCTACACCCTC. Translation: CASSPLTGNYGYTL.

Many counts were recorded for this clonotype. The V call is TRBV7-9, the J call TRBJ2-3; 7 bases are shared with TRBD1. CDR1 SEHNR and CDR2 FQNEAQ come from the germline V gene (reference sequence). CDR3 length: 16 residues. V gave up 4 bases and J gave up 4 bases; unmatched junction bases: 11. CDR3 DNA: TGTGCCAGCAGCTCCCGCAGGGGGTCGGCGGCAGATACGCAGTATTTT. Protein product: CASSSRRGSAADTQYF.

For this clonotype: A much larger clonotype is one base distant, so this may be a read error. The rearrangement uses TRBV3-1 and TRBJ1-6; a possible D gene is TRBD1 (5 bases). CDR3 length: 14 amino acids. Trimming cost V 4 bases and J 7 bases, with 11 bases left between them. From germline, CDR1 is LGHDT and CDR2 YNNKEL (reference sequence). CDR3 in amino acids: CASSLRQWNSPLHF. The CDR3 DNA is TGTGCCAGCAGCCTCAGACAGTGGAATTCACCCCTCCACTTT.

This clonotype was seen ten or more times. This chain connects TRBV4-2 to TRBJ1-1; D not resolved. The CDR3 is 14 amino acids. V was clipped by 0 bases and J by 0 bases, with 5 bases between them. Germline CDR1 reads LGHNA; CDR2 reads YNFKEQ. The CDR3 is CASSQDTVNTEAFF. Written as DNA, the CDR3 is TGTGCCAGCAGCCAAGATACGGTGAACACTGAAGCTTTCTTT.

For this clonotype: Being one base from a much bigger clone, this may be a read error. The chain combines TRBV2 with TRBJ1-5, with D perhaps given as TRBD1 or TRBD2 (5 bases each). The DNA end is more similar to TRBJ2-3, so the J call may be wrong. The CDR3 sequence is 13 residues long. CDR1 is SNHLY and CDR2 is FYNNEI in the germline V gene. In DNA form, the CDR3 reads TGTGCCAGCAGTGACAGGGAGCGTAGGCCCCAGTATTTT. This sequence encodes CASSDRERRPQYF.

This clonotype was seen many times. This chain joins TRBV6-2 or TRBV6-3 and TRBJ2-1; D is possibly TRBD2 (5 bases). Trimming stripped 2 bases from V and 6 bases from J, with 8 bases between. Per the germline V gene, CDR1 is MNHEY and CDR2 is SVGEGT. The CDR3 spans 13 residues. CDR3 bases: TGTGCCAGCAGTTACGCCGGGATCAATGAGCAGTTCTTC. Translation: CASSYAGINEQFF.

The table lists this clonotype with a few counts. The gene calls are TRBV2 and TRBJ2-5; D perhaps matches TRBD2 (6 bases). The V gene's germline CDR1 is SNHLY and CDR2 FYNNEI. Trimming stripped 6 bases from V and 5 bases from J, with 22 bases between. The CDR3 sequence is 16 residues long. The DNA of the CDR3 is TGTGCCAGCAGAAATTACCTAGCGCCCAGGGCGGAGACCCAGTACTTC. Translation: CASRNYLAPRAETQYF.

Concerning this clonotype itself: Given a much more abundant clone one base away, this may be a read error. This chain links TRBV2 with TRBJ2-5, with 8 bases matching TRBD1. Looked up from germline, CDR1 is SNHLY and CDR2 is FYNNEI. CDR3 length equals 15 residues. The CDR3: CASSDTGGFQESQYF. The CDR3 nucleotides are TGTGCCAGCAGTGATACAGGGGGTTTCCAAGAGAGCCAGTACTTC.

The sample holds many counts of this clonotype. The V gene is TRBV5-6, the J gene TRBJ2-3; 11 bases are a match to TRBD2. V dropped 1 base and J dropped 2; count of bases not matched to a gene: 6. The CDR3 runs to 17 residues. Germline assignment: CDR1 SGHDT and CDR2 YYEEEE. This CDR3 reads CASSLSWTSGPTDTQYF. The CDR3 DNA is TGTGCCAGCAGCTTGTCCTGGACTAGCGGGCCCACAGATACGCAGTATTTT.

The table lists this clonotype with many counts. The CDR3 nucleotides are TGTGCCAGCTCACCATTACGGACTAATGAAAAACTGTTTTTT. Translating gives CASSPLRTNEKLFF. The V call is TRBV18, the J call TRBJ1-4; D ambiguous. This CDR3 region has 14 residues. The germline V gene encodes CDR1 KGHSH and CDR2 LQKENI. V was trimmed by 2 bases and J by 2 bases, leaving 6 bases between them.

About this clonotype: Being one base from a much bigger clone, this may be a read error. CDR3 nucleotides: TGTGCCAGCAGCCAAGATCTGTGCGGGAGGTTAGTCGGGGAGCTGTTTTTT. Translated: CASSQDLCGRLVGELFF. The rearrangement joins TRBV3-1 to TRBJ2-2; 8 bases are shared with TRBD2. Germline trimming cut 0 bases from V and 7 bases from J; bases unmatched to any gene: 10. Germline loops: CDR1 LGHDT, CDR2 YNNKEL (reference sequence). The CDR3 is 17 amino acids.

This clonotype has at least ten counts. The chain carries TRBV5-1 and TRBJ2-7, with 7 positions matching TRBD2. J gave up 5 bases and V 1 base, and 6 bases lay outside the gene matches. The CDR3 totals 14 residues. Germline assignment: CDR1 SGHRS and CDR2 YFSETQ. The DNA for the CDR3 is TGCGCCAGCAGCTTGTACGGGGGGTACAACGAGCAGTACTTC. It translates to CASSLYGGYNEQYF.

This clonotype was seen at least ten times. This chain uses TRBV6-1 with TRBJ2-1, with D perhaps TRBD2 (7 bases). V was pared by 8 bases and J by 6 bases, with 20 bases between. The CDR3 spans 15 residues. Looked up from germline, CDR1 is MNHNS and CDR2 is SASEGT. The CDR3 DNA follows: TGTGCCAGCCTCCGGGGAGGGGGGAGTGCCAATGAGCAGTTCTTC. Translating gives CASLRGGGSANEQFF.